Shown below are 28 T cell receptor beta chains from a single sample sequenced in a study of T cell responses to AZD1222 COVID-19 vaccine. Here immunoSEQ multiplex PCR was the method, and the copy in TCRdb shows in-frame clones only, minus some. Of about 200,000 clones in the sample, roughly 92% were seen once. Here the sequenced sample was peripheral blood, taken 28 days after the second AZD1222 dose. The source of these receptors is an adult who received the AZD1222 COVID-19 vaccine.

Many counts were recorded for this clone. The chain links TRBV9 to TRBJ1-6; maybe TRBD1 (5 bases). V was pared by 2 bases and J by 8 bases, with 8 bases between. Germline V gene lookup returns CDR1 SGDLS and CDR2 YYNGEE. CDR3 length equals 13 residues. The CDR3 is CASSVGGDSPLHF. CDR3 nucleotide sequence: TGTGCCAGCAGCGTCGGGGGGGATTCACCCCTCCACTTT.

The chain uses TRBV24-1 and TRBJ2-3; either TRBD1 or TRBD2 may fit D (5 bases each). This CDR3 comprises 18 residues. Germline CDR1 is KGHDR and CDR2 is SFDVKD. V lost 4 bases and J 1 base, leaving 20 bases between the germline ends. CDR3 bases: TGTGCCACCAGTGAATCATACCGGGACGGGATCCGCACAGATACGCAGTATTTT. Amino acids: CATSESYRDGIRTDTQYF.

The CDR3 region has the DNA TGTGCCACCAGTGATTTGAAAGGGGATCAAGAGACCCAGTACTTC. As protein: CATSDLKGDQETQYF. The chain links TRBV24-1 to TRBJ2-5; TRBD1 is a possible D gene (5 bases). Trimming took off 0 bases at V and 2 bases at J, with 9 bases between the two ends. The CDR3 totals 15 residues. Germline lookup yields CDR1 KGHDR and CDR2 SFDVKD.

The chain joins TRBV6-1 to TRBJ2-5; tentative D call: TRBD2 (6 bases). V was cut by 3 bases and J by 3 bases, with 14 bases left in between. Germline CDR1 MNHNS, CDR2 SASEGT. The CDR3 runs to 15 residues. CDR3 protein: CASSDPTAGKETQYF. As DNA, the CDR3 is TGTGCCAGCAGTGATCCTACGGCGGGAAAAGAGACCCAGTACTTC.

The chain uses TRBV5-1 and TRBJ1-1, with unresolved D. This CDR3 comprises 16 residues. V lost 0 bases, J lost 1 base, and 13 bases lay in between. Germline CDR1 and CDR2: SGHRS and YFSETQ. The DNA of the CDR3 is TGCGCCAGCAGCTTGGCCCTAACCACACCGAACACTGAAGCTTTCTTT. It encodes CASSLALTTPNTEAFF.

This rearrangement joins TRBV5-1 to TRBJ2-3, with TRBD2 matching over 13 bases. The trim removed 4 bases at V and 3 bases at J, leaving 8 bases unmatched. Germline V gene lookup returns CDR1 SGHRS and CDR2 YFSETQ. This CDR3 contains 17 residues. CDR3 sequence (DNA): TGCGCCAGCAGCCTCGGGACTAGCGGGGCGGGGACAGATACGCAGTATTTT. Translation: CASSLGTSGAGTDTQYF.

The chain couples TRBV27 to TRBJ2-1; the match to TRBD1 covers 9 bases. Germline V CDR1 and CDR2: MNHEY, SMNVEV (reference sequence). The CDR3 runs 15 residues. The junction had 4 bases not matched to a gene; V was cut back by 4 bases and J by 3 bases. The CDR3 loop is CASSYGTGFYNEQFF. CDR3 nucleotides: TGTGCCAGCAGTTATGGGACAGGGTTCTACAATGAGCAGTTCTTC.

The gene calls are TRBV4-1 and TRBJ1-2; D not resolved. This CDR3 region has 16 residues. V was pared by 0 bases and J by 7 bases, with 18 bases between. Germline values: CDR1 MGHRA, CDR2 YSYEKL. Written as DNA, the CDR3 is TGCGCCAGCAGCCAAGACTTGCGGGATCCTGGTAGTGGCTACACCTTC. The encoded protein is CASSQDLRDPGSGYTF.

The CDR3 DNA follows: TGTGCCAGCAGTTACACCAAGACCGGGACAGGTCGTCGCGATTCACCCCTCCACTTT. This codes for CASSYTKTGTGRRDSPLHF. J is TRBJ1-6 and V is TRBV6-2 or TRBV6-3, with 8 nucleotides matching TRBD1. V gave up 2 bases and J gave up 8 bases; unmatched junction bases: 17. The CDR3 covers 19 residues. Germline V gene sequence: CDR1 MNHEY, CDR2 SVGEGT.

This chain uses TRBV6-5 with TRBJ2-4; D tentatively reads TRBD1 or TRBD2 (5 bases each). Germline CDR1 MNHEY, CDR2 SVGAGI. V lost 10 bases to trimming and J lost 9 bases, with 19 bases between them. The CDR3 loop spans 13 amino acids. CDR3 sequence (DNA): TGTGCCACCAGGGACCTCGGTGTCGGCATTCAGTACTTC. As protein: CATRDLGVGIQYF.

V gene TRBV6-5 combines with J gene TRBJ1-6; D gene unclear. The CDR3 extends over 13 amino acids. Germline loops: CDR1 MNHEY, CDR2 SVGAGI. V gave up 7 bases and J gave up 9 bases, with 13 bases separating them. The CDR3 is CASTPPGGSPLHF. Here the CDR3 DNA reads TGTGCCAGCACCCCTCCGGGCGGTTCACCCCTCCACTTT.

The chain combines TRBV6-2 or TRBV6-3 with TRBJ2-7; 8 bases map to TRBD2. The V and J ends lost 2 bases and 3 bases, in that order; junction bases with no gene match: 6. Looked up from germline, CDR1 is MNHEY and CDR2 is SVGEGT. The CDR3 loop spans 15 amino acids. CDR3 nucleotides: TGTGCCAGCAGTTACCCGCTAGCGGGCGTCTACGAGCAGTACTTC. Protein sequence: CASSYPLAGVYEQYF.

The chain employs TRBV6-4 and TRBJ1-5; no clear D gene. Germline-derived CDR1 and CDR2 are MRHNA and SNTAGT. Trimming stripped 6 bases from V and 6 bases from J, with 12 bases between. The CDR3 loop spans 13 amino acids. The CDR3 reads CASSFETGQPQHF. Written as DNA, the CDR3 is TGTGCCAGCAGCTTTGAAACGGGTCAGCCCCAGCATTTT.

The genes are TRBV7-3 and TRBJ2-1; D is unclear. This CDR3 has 16 amino acids. V was cut by 2 bases and J by 0 bases, with 11 bases left in between. In germline, CDR1 is SGHTA, CDR2 FQGTGA. CDR3 in DNA: TGTGCCAGCAGCTTAGCGGCCGCTAGCTCCTACAATGAGCAGTTCTTC. Its translation: CASSLAAASSYNEQFF.

This chain connects TRBV10-2 to TRBJ1-3; perhaps TRBD1 as D (5 bases). V lost 6 bases and J lost 0, with 12 bases in between. The CDR3 sequence is 15 residues long. Germline V gene data show CDR1 as WSHSY and CDR2 as SAAADI. CDR3 loop: CASSPGAASGNTIYF. CDR3 DNA: TGCGCCAGCAGCCCCGGGGCTGCCTCTGGAAACACCATATATTTT.

The DNA for the CDR3 is TGCGCCAGCAGCTTGATCCCGGGACTAGCGGGCCTGGATACGCAGTATTTT. This codes for CASSLIPGLAGLDTQYF. The rearrangement joins TRBV5-1 to TRBJ2-3, with TRBD2 identical over 12 bases. The V gene end was trimmed by 1 base and the J gene end by 6 bases; junction bases not matched to a gene: 9. In germline, CDR1 is SGHRS, CDR2 YFSETQ. This CDR3 comprises 17 residues.

The V call is TRBV12-3 or TRBV12-4, the J call TRBJ2-2; D gene uncertain. CDR3 length: 12 residues. Trimming took 6 bases from V and 7 from J, leaving 9 bases between them. The DNA for the CDR3 is TGTGCCAGCAGGAACAGTGGCGGGGAGCTGTTTTTT. It codes for CASRNSGGELFF.

The rearrangement joins TRBV6-2 or TRBV6-3 to TRBJ1-2; D is undetermined. V was cut by 5 bases and J by 2 bases, with 18 bases left in between. CDR1 is MNHEY, CDR2 SVGEGT, per germline. This CDR3 contains 16 residues. CDR3 region: CASSGGIGQINYGYTF. The CDR3 DNA sequence: TGTGCCAGCAGTGGAGGGATAGGGCAGATAAACTATGGCTACACCTTC.

V is TRBV20-1 and J is TRBJ2-1, with unresolved D. This CDR3 is built from 14 residues. Trimming took off 3 bases at V and 6 bases at J, with 15 bases between the two ends. Germline lookup yields CDR1 DFQATT and CDR2 SNEGSKA (reference sequence). The CDR3 nucleotides are TGCAGTGCTAGTTTGGGGAAGGGTGGCAATGAGCAGTTCTTC. It codes for CSASLGKGGNEQFF.

J is TRBJ2-3 and V is TRBV10-3; D is possibly TRBD1 or TRBD2 (5 bases each). The CDR3 extends over 12 amino acids. Trimming shortened V by 6 bases and J by 5 bases, and 9 bases separated the two germline ends. The germline gives CDR1 ENHRY, CDR2 SYGVKD. CDR3 sequence: CAIRRDEDTQYF. In DNA form, the CDR3 reads TGTGCCATCAGAAGGGACGAAGATACGCAGTATTTT.

CDR3 in DNA: TGTGCCAGTAGTATCGGGAACCCTGGGGGTACTGCGACACCCCTCCACTTT. Amino acids: CASSIGNPGGTATPLHF. V and J are TRBV19 and TRBJ1-6, with D tentatively TRBD1 (5 bases). Germline loops: CDR1 LNHDA, CDR2 SQIVND (reference sequence). The V and J ends lost 3 bases and 11 bases respectively, with 23 bases between them. CDR3 length: 17 residues.

The chain has TRBV2 and TRBJ1-3; D remains ambiguous. Germline CDR1 is SNHLY and CDR2 is FYNNEI. The CDR3 sequence is 15 residues long. V dropped 1 base and J dropped 0 bases, with 7 bases sitting between them. The DNA of the CDR3 is TGTGCCAGCAGTGAAGGCCGTACCTCTGGAAACACCATATATTTT. It is translated as CASSEGRTSGNTIYF.

This sequence joins TRBV18 and TRBJ1-4; unclear D gene. With 3 bases removed from V and 3 bases from J, the gap between germline ends came to 14 bases. The CDR3 is 16 amino acids. The V gene's germline CDR1 is KGHSH and CDR2 LQKENI. CDR3 sequence (DNA): TGTGCCAGCTCACCCCCCGCGATGTCAGCTAATGAAAAACTGTTTTTT. Its protein product is CASSPPAMSANEKLFF.

V gene TRBV7-2 combines with J gene TRBJ2-7; 7 bases map to TRBD2. With V trimmed by 3 bases and J by 0 bases, 5 bases remained unmatched. This CDR3 is built from 15 residues. Germline CDR1 and CDR2: SGHTA and FQGNSA. The chain's CDR3 is CASSFAGGYSYEQYF. The CDR3 DNA is TGTGCCAGCAGCTTTGCCGGGGGGTACTCCTACGAGCAGTACTTC.

The table lists this clone with a count of one. The chain links TRBV4-1 to TRBJ1-2; unclear D gene. There are 16 residues in the CDR3. Deletions cut 0 bases from V and 4 bases from J, with 15 bases between. In germline, CDR1 is MGHRA, CDR2 YSYEKL. This CDR3 is CASSQENWRSSYGYTF. CDR3 in DNA: TGCGCCAGCAGCCAAGAAAACTGGCGGAGCTCCTATGGCTACACCTTC.

The CDR3, as DNA: TGCAGTGGGGCCTTGTGGGATACGCAGTATTTT. Translation gives CSGALWDTQYF. V gene TRBV20-1 combines with J gene TRBJ2-3; D gene ambiguous. There are 11 residues in the CDR3. Germline V gives CDR1 DFQATT, CDR2 SNEGSKA (reference sequence). V dropped 7 bases and J dropped 6 bases, with 11 bases sitting between them.

The chain is built from TRBV9 and TRBJ1-3, with 7 bases matching TRBD1. The J segment lost 0 bases and the V segment lost 4 bases, leaving 7 bases of the junction unmatched. This CDR3 is built from 16 residues. Germline lookup yields CDR1 SGDLS and CDR2 YYNGEE. CDR3 sequence: CASSTYRGSSGNTIYF. The CDR3 region has the DNA TGTGCCAGCAGCACTTACAGGGGCTCCTCTGGAAACACCATATATTTT.

This chain joins TRBV28 and TRBJ2-6; tentatively, D is TRBD1 (7 bases). Germline V gene data show CDR1 as MDHEN and CDR2 as SYDVKM. The CDR3 consists of 16 residues. The ends were cut back, 5 bases at V and 2 bases at J, with 13 bases in the middle. The CDR3 sequence: CASSQGGRAGANVLTF. The DNA for the CDR3 is TGTGCCAGCAGTCAGGGGGGCAGGGCTGGGGCCAACGTCCTGACTTTC.